These 20 T cell receptor beta chains share one sample of origin, sequenced in a study of shared clonotypes between healthy human individuals. Here immunoSEQ multiplex PCR was the method, and the copy in TCRdb shows in-frame clones only, minus some. This table holds over 850,000 clones, 75% to 85% found once. Material: memory CD4+ T cells from PBMCs. Subset noted: CD45RA-negative fraction. Receptors were obtained from a man between 18 and 35 years old in good health. Some clones in this sample may be carry-over from other donors' samples.

To note about this clone: The same CDR3 also results from other DNA sequences found in this sample. The chain links TRBV5-4 to TRBJ2-7; 7 bases are shared with TRBD2. The CDR3 covers 13 residues. V lost 0 bases to trimming and J lost 7 bases; unmatched junction nucleotides: 4. Germline CDR1 SGHNT, CDR2 YYREEE (reference sequence). The CDR3 coding sequence is TGTGCCAGCAGCTTGGCTAGGGGAGGGGAGCAGTACTTC. This gives the protein CASSLARGGEQYF.

This clone was observed a handful of times. This sequence joins TRBV2 and TRBJ2-2; D perhaps matches TRBD2 (5 bases). The CDR3 has 11 amino acids. CDR1 and CDR2 from the germline V gene are SNHLY and FYNNEI. V was trimmed by 7 bases and J by 8 bases, leaving 8 bases between them. CDR3 in DNA: TGTGCCAGCACCCGAGGGGGGGAGCTGTTTTTT. This gives the protein CASTRGGELFF.

V is TRBV11-1 and J is TRBJ2-1; TRBD2 aligns across 9 bases. V gave up 0 bases and J gave up 7 bases; unmatched junction bases: 7. CDR3 length: 16 residues. Germline lookup yields CDR1 SGHAT and CDR2 FQDESV (reference sequence). CDR3 region: CASSLALAGGSNEQFF. CDR3 sequence (DNA): TGTGCCAGCAGCTTAGCGTTGGCGGGAGGGTCAAATGAGCAGTTCTTC.

This clone was detected only a few times. The genes are TRBV27 and TRBJ1-2, with a tentative D call TRBD1 (5 bases). This CDR3 has 13 amino acids. Germline CDR1 reads MNHEY; CDR2 reads SMNVEV (reference sequence). Trimming cost V 6 bases and J 8 bases, with 16 bases left between them. CDR3 in amino acids: CASSPWGGTGYTF. CDR3 DNA: TGTGCCAGCAGCCCATGGGGGGGAACGGGCTACACCTTC.

The V gene is TRBV6-6, the J gene TRBJ2-5; TRBD1 matches 7 bases. The DNA end is a closer match to TRBJ2-7, so the J assignment may be wrong. This CDR3 spans 13 amino acids. Germline assignment: CDR1 MNHNY and CDR2 SVGAGI (reference sequence). The CDR3 DNA is TGTGCCAGCTGGGACAGCGAAACCTACGAGCAGTACTTC. Protein product: CASWDSETYEQYF.

Details on this clone: The junction differs from germline at one of its ends, possibly a read error. The chain recombines TRBV4-3 with TRBJ2-6; TRBD2 matches at 13 bases. Germline V gene data show CDR1 as LGHNA and CDR2 as YSLEER. The CDR3 sequence is 19 residues long. The CDR3 spells CASSQEIGLAGVGANVRTF. The DNA of the CDR3 is TGCGCCAGCAGCCAAGAGATAGGACTAGCGGGAGTTGGGGCCAACGTCCGGACTTTC.

The V and J genes are TRBV5-5 and TRBJ1-2; 7 bases are a match to TRBD1. The germline V gene encodes CDR1 SGHKS and CDR2 YYEKEE (reference sequence). CDR3 length: 15 amino acids. With V trimmed by 0 bases and J by 4 bases, 6 bases remained unmatched. CDR3 coding DNA: TGTGCCAGCAGCTTGGAAGGGGGCGGGTTCTATGGCTACACCTTC. Residues: CASSLEGGGFYGYTF.

The DNA of the CDR3 is TGTGCCAGCAGCGGGACAGAAGGTACGTCCCAGCATTTT. Translated: CASSGTEGTSQHF. The V call is TRBV6-6, the J call TRBJ1-5; 7 bases are a match to TRBD1. CDR3 length: 13 residues. Trimming took 6 bases from V and 11 from J; bases not matched to a gene: 10. The germline V gene encodes CDR1 MNHNY and CDR2 SVGAGI (reference sequence).

The sample holds one count of this clone. This rearrangement joins TRBV6-6 to TRBJ2-3; perhaps D is TRBD1 or TRBD2 (6 bases each). The V end was cut by 0 bases, the J end by 0 bases, with 10 bases between. Per the germline V gene, CDR1 is MNHNY and CDR2 is SVGAGI (reference sequence). The CDR3 extends over 16 amino acids. CDR3 region: CASSYSGGASTDTQYF. The CDR3 DNA follows: TGTGCCAGCAGTTACTCCGGGGGCGCTAGCACAGATACGCAGTATTTT.

This clone was seen ten or more times. This chain uses TRBV4-3 with TRBJ2-7; D not certain. The CDR3 loop spans 15 amino acids. Germline-derived CDR1 and CDR2 are LGHNA and YSLEER. V was trimmed by 2 bases and J by 1 base, leaving 12 bases between them. DNA of the CDR3: TGCGCCAGCAGCCAACGAGCTTCCCTTTCCTACGAGCAGTACTTC. It yields the protein CASSQRASLSYEQYF.

This clone was seen only a few times. The chain links TRBV5-8 to TRBJ2-7; the match to TRBD1 covers 10 bases. The V gene end was trimmed by 0 bases and the J gene end by 6 bases; junction bases not matched to a gene: 6. CDR3 length equals 15 residues. Germline CDR1 is SGHTS and CDR2 is YDEGEE. The CDR3 region has the DNA TGTGCCAGCAGCTTGGGACAGGGGGCCGGGGGCGAGCAGTACTTC. Residues: CASSLGQGAGGEQYF.

This chain links TRBV29-1 with TRBJ2-7; 7 positions agree with TRBD1. V gave up 7 bases and J gave up 7 bases; unmatched junction bases: 10. Germline CDR1 and CDR2: SQVTM and ANQGSEA. This CDR3 region has 12 residues. In DNA form, the CDR3 reads TGCAGCGGTAGGGACAGCAGACGGGAGCAGTACTTC. Its translation is CSGRDSRREQYF.

CDR3 sequence: CASSLAGVIYGYTF. CDR3 DNA: TGTGCCAGCAGCTTAGCGGGAGTAATCTATGGCTACACCTTC. This chain links TRBV7-9 with TRBJ1-2; D is ambiguous. Looked up from germline, CDR1 is SEHNR and CDR2 is FQNEAQ (reference sequence). The CDR3 consists of 14 residues. Trimming took 0 bases from V and 4 from J, leaving 9 bases between them.

The J gene is TRBJ2-1, the V gene TRBV5-4; D assignment may be TRBD1 or TRBD2 (6 bases each). The germline V gene has CDR1 SGHNT and CDR2 YYREEE (reference sequence). V was clipped by 4 bases and J by 9 bases, with 17 bases between them. This CDR3 is built from 14 residues. CDR3 bases: TGTGCCAGCAGCCCGAGGAGCGGAGGGGGTGAGCAGTTCTTC. The encoded protein is CASSPRSGGGEQFF. The full variable domain, rest sourced from reference TRBV5-4 and TRBJ2-1, is ETGVTQSPTHLIKTRGQQVTLRCSSQSGHNTVSWYQQALGQGPQFIFQYYREEENGRGNFPPRFSGLQFPNYSSELNVNALELDDSALYLCASSPRSGGGEQFFGPGTRLTVL.

CDR3 residues: CATSRNRDRSNQPQHF. The DNA for the CDR3 is TGTGCCACCAGCAGAAACCGGGACAGGAGCAATCAGCCCCAGCATTTT. The chain links TRBV15 to TRBJ1-5; 8 bases match TRBD1. Per germline, CDR1 LNHNV and CDR2 YYDKDF (reference sequence). The CDR3 consists of 16 residues. J gave up 1 base and V 2 bases, and 4 bases lay outside the gene matches.

Of note for this clone: This sample includes further DNA sequences coding for the same CDR3. J is TRBJ1-1 and V is TRBV5-1; a possible D gene is TRBD1 (5 bases). This CDR3 contains 13 residues. Germline V gives CDR1 SGHRS, CDR2 YFSETQ. V lost 4 bases and J lost 1, with 8 bases in between. In DNA form, the CDR3 reads TGCGCCAGCAGCAGGGGCGGGAACACTGAAGCTTTCTTT. This gives the protein CASSRGGNTEAFF.

As to this clone: This sequence may be a read error, since a much larger clone differs from it by one base. This chain connects TRBV5-4 to TRBJ2-1; D gene ambiguous. With 0 bases removed from V and 10 bases from J, the gap between germline ends came to 8 bases. Germline CDR1 SGHNT, CDR2 YYREEE (reference sequence). This CDR3 contains 12 residues. For the CDR3, the DNA is TGTGCCAGCAGCTTGGGGAGTTCCGAGCAGTTCTTC. This codes for CASSLGSSEQFF.

The chain is built from TRBV5-1 and TRBJ1-1; D remains unclear. Germline-derived CDR1 and CDR2 are SGHRS and YFSETQ. The CDR3 spans 15 residues. Trimming removed 4 bases from V and 0 bases from J, with 13 bases in between. The CDR3 nucleotides are TGCGCCAGCAGCCTGGGAGGACCGATGAACACTGAAGCTTTCTTT. Translated, it gives CASSLGGPMNTEAFF.

Only one count was recorded for this clone. The rearrangement links TRBV7-2 to TRBJ2-3; D unclear. V was cut by 5 bases and J by 6 bases, with 12 bases left in between. In germline, CDR1 is SGHTA, CDR2 FQGNSA. There are 13 residues in the CDR3. CDR3 sequence (DNA): TGTGCCAGCAGCCTTAATGGGCTCGATACGCAGTATTTT. Its protein product is CASSLNGLDTQYF.

The V gene is TRBV28, the J gene TRBJ2-1; 13 positions agree with TRBD2. Per the germline V gene, CDR1 is MDHEN and CDR2 is SYDVKM. The CDR3 runs to 15 residues. The V gene end was trimmed by 5 bases and the J gene end by 6 bases; junction bases not matched to a gene: 4. CDR3 nucleotide sequence: TGTGCCAGCAGTGAACTAGCGGGAGGGACCAATGAGCAGTTCTTC. Protein sequence: CASSELAGGTNEQFF.